These 12 T cell receptor beta chains were all obtained from the same sample, sequenced in a study of OX40 agonist ivuxolimab in advanced cancers. Library method: the immunoSEQ multiplex PCR assay. Here the immuneACCESS table is served through TCRdb, limited to in-frame sequences with V and J called. Missing clones are a known gap in these copies; in checked studies unresolved V genes cover under half, and the rest lacks a known reason. The sample has around 43,000 clones on record, approximately 88% of them singletons. The ten largest make up roughly a sixth of the sample. The sample consisted of CD4+ or CD8+ T cells sorted from blood, taken in a trial of the OX40 agonist ivuxolimab. The receptors stem from an adult with an advanced solid tumor such as melanoma, head and neck, liver or kidney cancer.

V usage is TRBV4-1 and J usage is TRBJ2-7; 8 nucleotides line up with TRBD2. CDR3 length: 15 residues. V was pared by 1 base and J by 5 bases, with 7 bases of the junction left unmatched. Germline CDR1 MGHRA, CDR2 YSYEKL. This CDR3 reads CASSQGLARTDEQYF. The CDR3 DNA reads TGCGCCAGCAGCCAAGGACTAGCGCGGACGGACGAGCAGTACTTC.

The rearrangement joins TRBV5-6 to TRBJ2-7; perhaps TRBD2 as D (6 bases). CDR1 SGHDT and CDR2 YYEEEE come from the germline V gene. Trimming pared 4 bases from V and 0 bases from J, leaving 8 bases between. CDR3 length: 13 amino acids. Written as DNA, the CDR3 is TGTGCCAGCAGCCAGGAGGGCTCCTACGAGCAGTACTTC. It is translated as CASSQEGSYEQYF.

Relative to its sample, this clone is medium-sized. This rearrangement joins TRBV4-1 to TRBJ1-2, with D perhaps TRBD1 (6 bases). There are 13 residues in the CDR3. The germline V and J ends were trimmed by 2 bases and 6 bases, with 10 bases remaining between them. Germline CDR1 is MGHRA and CDR2 is YSYEKL. The CDR3 loop reads CASSQTGYDGYTF. CDR3 DNA: TGCGCCAGCAGCCAAACAGGGTACGATGGCTACACCTTC.

The chain uses TRBV7-9 and TRBJ2-3; D call uncertain. CDR3 length: 13 residues. Germline V gene sequence: CDR1 SEHNR, CDR2 FQNEAQ (reference sequence). V shed 4 bases and J shed 3 bases, with 8 bases lying between them. CDR3 bases: TGTGCCAGCAGCTCCCGGTGGACAGATACGCAGTATTTT. Translated, it gives CASSSRWTDTQYF.

This chain uses TRBV5-1 with TRBJ2-7, with TRBD1 identical over 9 bases. The ends lost 3 bases at V and 3 bases at J; junction bases unmatched: 10. The CDR3 consists of 16 residues. CDR1 and CDR2 from the germline V gene are SGHRS and YFSETQ. The CDR3 region is CASSSTKGTGFYEQYF. As DNA, the CDR3 is TGCGCCAGCAGCTCGACTAAAGGGACAGGGTTCTACGAGCAGTACTTC.

V and J are TRBV19 and TRBJ2-6; no reliable D call. Germline values: CDR1 LNHDA, CDR2 SQIVND (reference sequence). Trimming removed 5 bases from V and 4 bases from J, with 9 bases in between. The CDR3 runs to 14 residues. CDR3 nucleotides: TGTGCCAGTAGTCCAACGGAAGGGGCCAACGTCCTGACTTTC. Protein product: CASSPTEGANVLTF.

The chain couples TRBV9 to TRBJ1-2; D is possibly TRBD1 (6 bases). Trimming pared 0 bases from V and 5 bases from J, leaving 17 bases between. There are 16 residues in the CDR3. Germline assignment: CDR1 SGDLS and CDR2 YYNGEE. DNA for the CDR3: TGTGCCAGCAGCGTAGGCCCGGGGGGCGGGGGTTATGGCTACACCTTC. Translated: CASSVGPGGGGYGYTF.

This clone was seen a single time. The chain couples TRBV16 to TRBJ1-1; D remains unclear. Germline V gene lookup returns CDR1 KGHSY and CDR2 FQNENV. V lost 6 bases and J lost 4, with 12 bases in between. This CDR3 comprises 13 residues. The CDR3 sequence: CASRASLGTEAFF. The CDR3 region has the DNA TGTGCCAGCAGGGCTTCCCTGGGCACTGAAGCTTTCTTT.

The rearrangement links TRBV6-1 to TRBJ2-7; no clear D gene. The CDR3 sequence is 14 residues long. CDR1 and CDR2 (germline): MNHNS, SASEGT. The V gene lost 6 bases and the J gene lost 5 bases, with 17 bases spanning the gap. CDR3 region: CASRLTPALDEQYF. The CDR3 DNA follows: TGTGCCAGCAGGTTAACCCCCGCCTTGGACGAGCAGTACTTC.

The chain has TRBV10-2 and TRBJ1-1; tentatively, D is TRBD1 (6 bases). The CDR3 sequence is 15 residues long. Per the germline V gene, CDR1 is WSHSY and CDR2 is SAAADI. Between the trimmed V and J ends, which lost 6 bases and 4 bases, there was a span of 18 bases. The CDR3 nucleotides read TGCGCCAGCAGCCTTAGACCGACAGGCCCCACTGAAGCTTTCTTT. Its protein product is CASSLRPTGPTEAFF.

J is TRBJ1-5 and V is TRBV27; D may be TRBD1 (5 bases). V was clipped by 0 bases and J by 2 bases, with 11 bases between them. In germline, CDR1 is MNHEY, CDR2 SMNVEV (reference sequence). The CDR3 is 16 amino acids. The CDR3 DNA reads as TGTGCCAGCAGTTTATCAGGCAGGGCGGGCAATCAGCCCCAGCATTTT. Residues: CASSLSGRAGNQPQHF.

This clone appeared a single time. The rearrangement joins TRBV25-1 to TRBJ2-1, with D perhaps TRBD1 or TRBD2 (5 bases each). Germline V CDR1 and CDR2: MGHDK, SYGVNS. Between the trimmed V and J ends, which lost 6 bases and 3 bases, there was a span of 18 bases. This CDR3 spans 16 amino acids. In DNA, the CDR3 is TGTGCCAGCAGCCCCGTCGGGACGACCCTCTACAATGAGCAGTTCTTC. Translated, it gives CASSPVGTTLYNEQFF. Full variable domain (outside the CDR3, taken from reference TRBV25-1 and TRBJ2-1): EADIYQTPRYLVIGTGKKITLECSQTMGHDKMYWYQQDPGMELHLIHYSYGVNSTEKGDLSSESTVSRIRTEHFPLTLESARPSHTSQYLCASSPVGTTLYNEQFFGPGTRLTVL.